The TCR beta chain described here comes from a study of T cell responses to AZD1222 COVID-19 vaccine. Overall study results and limits: White British donors predominated, females outnumbered males, and clonal diversity was possibly underestimated.

This CDR3 comprises 15 residues. Trimming stripped 1 base from V and 4 bases from J, with 12 bases between. Per germline, CDR1 SGHNT and CDR2 YENEEA. Note on this clone: Its antigen remains unidentified.

Produced via immunoSEQ multiplex PCR; TCRdb's table is partial and in-frame only. This table has 110,000 to 150,000 clones, 93% appearing once. The chain combines TRBV11-3 with TRBJ2-3, with TRBD2 as a possible D gene (5 bases). Sample: peripheral blood, taken on day 0 of AZD1222 vaccination. This TCR came from an adult in good health. The CDR3 DNA sequence: TGTGCCAGCAGCTTAGGAGGTGACGGGGCAGATACGCAGTATTTT. Residues: CASSLGGDGADTQYF.